Each of the 13 T cell receptor beta chains below was sequenced from the same sample in a study of blood T cells in healthy people across ages. With a J-beta primer mix and a sample-barcoded 5' primer, a second PCR ran 7 to 11 cycles. MiXCR, applied by TCRdb to the 5' RACE reads, yields one record per CDR3 protein. The sample includes 1.5 million to 2 million distinct CDR3 sequences, under 30% of them seen just once. Input material: blood. All receptors come from a woman younger than 45 in good health.

The V gene is TRBV28, the J gene TRBJ2-1; D perhaps matches TRBD2 (5 bases). In germline, CDR1 is MDHEN, CDR2 SYDVKM. The CDR3 extends over 13 amino acids. Trimming removed 8 bases at V and 3 bases at J, with 11 bases between. DNA for the CDR3: TGTGCCAGCTTCCGGGGTCACTACAATGAGCAGTTCTTC. Its translation: CASFRGHYNEQFF. Full variable domain (missing parts from reference TRBV28 and TRBJ2-1): DVKVTQSSRYLVKRTGEKVFLECVQDMDHENMFWYRQDPGLGLRLIYFSYDVKMKEKGDIPEGYSVSREKKERFSLILESASTNQTSMYLCASFRGHYNEQFFGPGTRLTVL.

Many counts were recorded for this clonotype. This chain links TRBV5-5 with TRBJ2-5, with 8 bases identical to TRBD1. CDR1 SGHKS and CDR2 YYEKEE come from the germline V gene (reference sequence). The CDR3 has 14 residues. The ends lost 1 base at V and 3 bases at J; junction bases unmatched: 2. CDR3 DNA sequence: TGTGCCAGCAGCTTGTTACAGGGGGAAGAGACCCAGTACTTC. Its translation: CASSLLQGEETQYF.

This chain joins TRBV10-3 and TRBJ2-2; D tentatively reads TRBD1 or TRBD2 (6 bases each). Deletions cut 8 bases from V and 7 bases from J, with 11 bases between. From germline, CDR1 is ENHRY and CDR2 SYGVKD. The CDR3 extends over 12 amino acids. CDR3 in amino acids: CAIQGRGGELFF. CDR3 in DNA: TGTGCCATCCAGGGGCGGGGCGGGGAGCTGTTTTTT.

The chain links TRBV27 to TRBJ2-5, with 11 bases fitting TRBD2. From germline, CDR1 is MNHEY and CDR2 SMNVEV (reference sequence). With 6 bases clipped from V and 11 bases from J, the junction kept 14 bases outside the gene matches. The CDR3 has 15 amino acids. CDR3 nucleotides: TGTGCCAGCAGAAAAACTAGCGGGAGTGGATATGAGCAGTACTTC. Protein product: CASRKTSGSGYEQYF.

This clonotype was recorded at least ten times. The genes are TRBV6-2 or TRBV6-3 and TRBJ2-1, with D perhaps TRBD1 (6 bases). The germline CDR1 and CDR2 sequences are MNHEY and SVGEGT. V was pared by 6 bases and J by 0 bases, with 30 bases between. The CDR3 covers 21 residues. The CDR3 sequence: CASSSGGPDSAWGSSYNEQFF. CDR3 DNA sequence: TGTGCCAGCAGCAGTGGGGGCCCAGACTCCGCTTGGGGGAGCTCCTACAATGAGCAGTTCTTC.

The chain recombines TRBV20-1 with TRBJ2-7, with D perhaps given as TRBD1 or TRBD2 (5 bases each). CDR3 size: 16 residues. Germline CDR1 and CDR2: DFQATT and SNEGSKA (reference sequence). V was pared by 6 bases and J by 0 bases, with 21 bases between. CDR3 sequence (DNA): TGCAGTGCAACCCAACCGGGGACCACTGGCTCCTACGAGCAGTACTTC. Encoded protein: CSATQPGTTGSYEQYF.

This chain connects TRBV10-3 to TRBJ2-7, with D hard to call. The CDR3 loop spans 13 amino acids. Trimming cost V 7 bases and J 1 base, with 11 bases left between them. Germline V gene data show CDR1 as ENHRY and CDR2 as SYGVKD. In nucleotides, the CDR3 is TGTGCCATCATGAACAGCGAATCCTACGAGCAGTACTTC. It codes for CAIMNSESYEQYF.

This clonotype was detected many times. The chain couples TRBV5-1 to TRBJ2-1, with 10 bases that match TRBD2. V lost 1 base, J lost 4 bases, and 5 bases stayed unmatched. The CDR3 totals 16 residues. From germline, CDR1 is SGHRS and CDR2 YFSETQ. The CDR3 loop is CASSLRPSGSYNEQFF. In DNA form, the CDR3 reads TGCGCCAGCAGCTTGAGGCCTAGCGGGAGTTACAATGAGCAGTTCTTC. The whole variable domain, filled in from reference TRBV5-1 and TRBJ2-1, reads KAGVTQTPRYLIKTRGQQVTLSCSPISGHRSVSWYQQTPGQGLQFLFEYFSETQRNKGNFPGRFSGRQFSNSRSEMNVSTLELGDSALYLCASSLRPSGSYNEQFFGPGTRLTVL.

The chain joins TRBV6-5 to TRBJ1-5; weak D call: TRBD1 (6 bases). The CDR3 sequence is 16 residues long. V lost 3 bases to trimming and J lost 6 bases, with 18 bases between them. Germline CDR1 reads MNHEY; CDR2 reads SVGAGI. The CDR3 here is CASSYIQTGQRQPQHF. The CDR3 DNA reads TGTGCCAGCAGTTATATACAAACAGGGCAGCGTCAGCCCCAGCATTTT.

This chain links TRBV6-6 with TRBJ2-3; tentatively, D is TRBD1 or TRBD2 (6 bases each). The CDR3 has 15 residues. Trimming cost V 2 bases and J 2 bases, with 11 bases left between them. Germline CDR1 is MNHNY and CDR2 is SVGAGI (reference sequence). For the CDR3, the DNA is TGTGCCAGCAGTTACGGGGGGACACTCACAGATACGCAGTATTTT. It translates to CASSYGGTLTDTQYF.

The gene calls are TRBV4-1 and TRBJ2-7; possibly TRBD1 for D (6 bases). The V end was cut by 3 bases, the J end by 4 bases, with 10 bases between. Germline CDR1 MGHRA, CDR2 YSYEKL. The CDR3 is 13 residues long. DNA for the CDR3: TGCGCCAGCAGCCACGAGGGGGTTTACGAGCAGTACTTC. It specifies CASSHEGVYEQYF.

The CDR3 here is CASSLIALGLSGDIQYF. As DNA, the CDR3 is TGTGCCAGCAGTTTAATAGCCTTAGGACTCTCGGGGGACATTCAGTACTTC. The chain carries TRBV12-3 or TRBV12-4 and TRBJ2-4; TRBD2 might be the D (6 bases). This CDR3 comprises 17 residues. Trimming shortened V by 2 bases and J by 8 bases, and 22 bases separated the two germline ends.

The chain employs TRBV10-3 and TRBJ2-1; TRBD1 aligns across 7 bases. Germline CDR1 is ENHRY and CDR2 is SYGVKD. J was trimmed by 4 bases and V by 4 bases; bases with no gene match: 7. This CDR3 is 15 amino acids long. The CDR3 here is CAISARNRGYNEQFF. The CDR3 DNA follows: TGTGCCATCAGTGCTAGGAACAGGGGATACAATGAGCAGTTCTTC.